The text below deals with one T cell receptor beta chain. Its antigen is as yet unknown. These data belong to a study of a mutant IDH1 vaccine in newly diagnosed glioma. Overall study context: Treated patients, averaging around 40 years, were about 60% male and roughly 38% female.

Study outcomes and limitations: Changes in the top peripheral T cell clonotypes seemingly had no bearing on pseudoprogression.

This CDR3 spans 13 amino acids. V lost 7 bases to trimming and J lost 10 bases, with 14 bases between them. Here immunoSEQ multiplex PCR was the method, and the copy in TCRdb shows in-frame clones only, minus some. The data show approximately 92,000 clones, with about 83% seen just once and around 7% held by the top ten. Regarding time point: baseline, week 1 (first vaccination visit). Treatment noted: pre-vaccination baseline after standard-of-care therapy. Astrocytomas that were new, WHO grade 3 or 4, IDH1-mutant and ATRX-lost were present in the donors. The sequenced sample was PBMCs, obtained from a glioma patient treated with radiotherapy, temozolomide or both. The rearrangement joins TRBV23-1 to TRBJ1-6; TRBD1 is a possible D gene (5 bases). TRBV23-1 is designated an ORF whose function remains uncertain. This sequence was found in a woman aged 50 to 60 with glioma. CDR3 DNA: TGCGCCAGCACCACCCGGGGGGGATCACCCCTCCACTTT. Translation gives CASTTRGGSPLHF.